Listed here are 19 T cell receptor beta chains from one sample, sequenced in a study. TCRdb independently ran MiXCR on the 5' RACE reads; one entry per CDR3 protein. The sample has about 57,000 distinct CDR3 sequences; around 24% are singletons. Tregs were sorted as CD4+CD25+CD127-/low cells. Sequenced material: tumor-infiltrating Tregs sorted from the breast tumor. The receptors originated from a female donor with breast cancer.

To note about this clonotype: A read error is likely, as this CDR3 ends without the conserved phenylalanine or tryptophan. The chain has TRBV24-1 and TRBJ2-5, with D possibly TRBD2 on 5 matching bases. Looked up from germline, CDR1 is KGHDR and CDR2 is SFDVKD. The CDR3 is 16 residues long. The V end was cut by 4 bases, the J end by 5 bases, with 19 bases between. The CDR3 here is CATSEPLGRGWETQYY. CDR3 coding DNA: TGTGCCACCAGTGAACCCCTCGGACGGGGATGGGAGACCCAGTACTAC.

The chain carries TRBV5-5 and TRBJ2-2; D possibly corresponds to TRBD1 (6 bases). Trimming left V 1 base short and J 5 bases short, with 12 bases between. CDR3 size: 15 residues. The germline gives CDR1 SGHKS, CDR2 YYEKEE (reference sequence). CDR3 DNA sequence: TGTGCCAGCAGCTTGATGGGGGCGGAAACCGGGGAGCTGTTTTTT. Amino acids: CASSLMGAETGELFF.

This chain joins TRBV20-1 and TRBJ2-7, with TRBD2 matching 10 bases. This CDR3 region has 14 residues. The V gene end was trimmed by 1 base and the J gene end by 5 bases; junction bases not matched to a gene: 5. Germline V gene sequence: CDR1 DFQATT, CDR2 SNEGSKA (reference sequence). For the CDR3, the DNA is TGCAGTGCTAGAGGAACTAGCGGGGATCACGAGCAGTACTTC. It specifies CSARGTSGDHEQYF.

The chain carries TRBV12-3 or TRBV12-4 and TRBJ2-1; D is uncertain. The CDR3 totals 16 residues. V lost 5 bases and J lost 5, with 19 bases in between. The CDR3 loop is CASSLSLGVSHNEQFF. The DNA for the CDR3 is TGTGCCAGCAGTCTCTCTTTGGGTGTGTCCCACAATGAGCAGTTCTTC.

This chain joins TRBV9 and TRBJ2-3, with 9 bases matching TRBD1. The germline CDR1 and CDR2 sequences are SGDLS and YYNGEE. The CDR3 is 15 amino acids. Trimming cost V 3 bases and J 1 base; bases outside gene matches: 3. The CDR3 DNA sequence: TGTGCCAGCAGCGCCCGGGACAGGGGCACAGATACGCAGTATTTT. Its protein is CASSARDRGTDTQYF.

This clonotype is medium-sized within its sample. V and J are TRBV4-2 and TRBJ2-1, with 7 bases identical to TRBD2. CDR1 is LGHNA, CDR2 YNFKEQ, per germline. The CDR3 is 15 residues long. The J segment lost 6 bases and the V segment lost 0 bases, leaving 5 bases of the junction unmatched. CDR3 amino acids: CASSQDRLAGNEQFF. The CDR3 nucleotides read TGTGCCAGCAGCCAAGATAGACTAGCTGGCAATGAGCAGTTCTTC.

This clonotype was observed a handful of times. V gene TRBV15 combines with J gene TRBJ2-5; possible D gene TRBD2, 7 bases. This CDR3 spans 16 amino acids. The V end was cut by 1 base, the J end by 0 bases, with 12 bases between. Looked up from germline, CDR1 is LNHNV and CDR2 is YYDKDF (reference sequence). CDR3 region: CATSRGGGGYQETQYF. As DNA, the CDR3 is TGTGCCACCAGCAGAGGGGGAGGGGGGTACCAAGAGACCCAGTACTTC.

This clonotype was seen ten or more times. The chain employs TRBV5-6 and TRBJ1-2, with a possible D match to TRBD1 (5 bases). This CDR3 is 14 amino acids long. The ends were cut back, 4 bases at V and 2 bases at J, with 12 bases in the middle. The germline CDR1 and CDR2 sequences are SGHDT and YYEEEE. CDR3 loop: CASSHNGHNYGYTF. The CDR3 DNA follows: TGTGCCAGCAGCCACAATGGACACAACTATGGCTACACCTTC.

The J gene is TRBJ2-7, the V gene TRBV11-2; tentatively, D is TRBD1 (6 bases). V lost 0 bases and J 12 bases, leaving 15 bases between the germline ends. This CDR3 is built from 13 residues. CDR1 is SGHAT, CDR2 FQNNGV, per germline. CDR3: CASSLDVQGSLYF. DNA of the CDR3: TGTGCCAGCAGCTTAGACGTGCAGGGGTCTCTGTACTTC.

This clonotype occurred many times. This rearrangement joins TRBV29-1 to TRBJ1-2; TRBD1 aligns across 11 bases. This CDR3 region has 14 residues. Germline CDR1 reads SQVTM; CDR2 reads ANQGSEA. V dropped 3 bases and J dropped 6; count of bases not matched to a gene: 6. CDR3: CSVDWTGGANGYTF. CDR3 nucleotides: TGCAGCGTTGACTGGACAGGGGGCGCGAATGGCTACACCTTC.

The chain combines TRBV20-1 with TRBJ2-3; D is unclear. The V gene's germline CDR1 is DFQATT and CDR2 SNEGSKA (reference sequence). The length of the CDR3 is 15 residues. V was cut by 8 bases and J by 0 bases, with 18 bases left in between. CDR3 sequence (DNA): TGCAGTACTCCCAATGGCGAGTCTAGCACAGATACGCAGTATTTT. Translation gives CSTPNGESSTDTQYF.

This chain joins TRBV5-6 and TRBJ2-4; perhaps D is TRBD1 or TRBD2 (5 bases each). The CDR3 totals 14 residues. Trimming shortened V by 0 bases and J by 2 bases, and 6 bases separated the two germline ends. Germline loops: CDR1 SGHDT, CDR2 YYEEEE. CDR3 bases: TGTGCCAGCAGCTTGGCGGGACCCAAAAACATTCAGTACTTC. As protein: CASSLAGPKNIQYF.

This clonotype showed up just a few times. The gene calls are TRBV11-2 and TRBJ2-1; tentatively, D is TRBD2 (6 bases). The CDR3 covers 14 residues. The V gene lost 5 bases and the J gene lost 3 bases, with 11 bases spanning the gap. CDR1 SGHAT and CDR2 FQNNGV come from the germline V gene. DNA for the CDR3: TGTGCCAGCAGCCCCACGGGACTCTACAATGAGCAGTTCTTC. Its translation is CASSPTGLYNEQFF.

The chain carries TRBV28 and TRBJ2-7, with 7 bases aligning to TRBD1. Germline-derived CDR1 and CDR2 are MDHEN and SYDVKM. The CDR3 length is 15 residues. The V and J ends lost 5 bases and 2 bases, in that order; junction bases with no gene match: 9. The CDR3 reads CASSPTGFKTYEQYF. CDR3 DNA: TGTGCCAGCAGTCCGACAGGGTTTAAAACCTACGAGCAGTACTTC. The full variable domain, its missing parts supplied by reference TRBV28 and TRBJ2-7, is DVKVTQSSRYLVKRTGEKVFLECVQDMDHENMFWYRQDPGLGLRLIYFSYDVKMKEKGDIPEGYSVSREKKERFSLILESASTNQTSMYLCASSPTGFKTYEQYFGPGTRLTVT.

The CDR3: CASSPRTGLSSYEQYF. CDR3 DNA sequence: TGTGCCAGCAGCCCCCGAACAGGATTAAGCTCCTACGAGCAGTACTTC. The chain couples TRBV7-8 to TRBJ2-7; D might be TRBD1 (5 bases). CDR1 is SGHVS and CDR2 is FQNEAQ in the germline V gene. This CDR3 has 16 amino acids. The ends were cut back, 5 bases at V and 0 bases at J, with 17 bases in the middle.

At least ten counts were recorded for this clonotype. The CDR3 sequence: CATGQVEISQFF. The DNA of the CDR3 is TGTGCCACCGGACAGGTCGAAATTTCGCAGTTCTTC. V gene TRBV6-6 combines with J gene TRBJ2-1, with 7 bases identical to TRBD1. Trimming removed 10 bases from V and 12 bases from J; junction bases left unmatched: 12. This CDR3 has 12 amino acids. CDR1 is MNHNY and CDR2 is SVGAGI in the germline V gene (reference sequence).

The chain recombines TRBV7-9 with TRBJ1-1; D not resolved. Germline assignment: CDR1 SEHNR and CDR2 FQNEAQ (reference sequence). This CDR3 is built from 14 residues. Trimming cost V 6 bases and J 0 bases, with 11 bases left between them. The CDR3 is CASRLGDLNTEAFF. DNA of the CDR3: TGTGCCAGCAGGTTGGGTGACTTGAACACTGAAGCTTTCTTT.

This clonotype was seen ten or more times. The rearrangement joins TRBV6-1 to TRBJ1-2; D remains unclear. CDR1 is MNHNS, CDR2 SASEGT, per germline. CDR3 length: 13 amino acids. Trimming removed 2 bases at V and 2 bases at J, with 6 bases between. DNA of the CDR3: TGTGCCAGCAGTGAAAATCAGAACTATGGCTACACCTTC. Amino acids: CASSENQNYGYTF.

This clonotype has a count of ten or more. As DNA, the CDR3 is TGCGCCAGCAGCTATACTACAGGGGACGAGCAGTACTTC. Translated, it gives CASSYTTGDEQYF. The chain is built from TRBV5-1 and TRBJ2-7, with 7 bases that match TRBD1. Looked up from germline, CDR1 is SGHRS and CDR2 is YFSETQ. This CDR3 is built from 13 residues. With V trimmed by 3 bases and J by 5 bases, 5 bases remained unmatched.